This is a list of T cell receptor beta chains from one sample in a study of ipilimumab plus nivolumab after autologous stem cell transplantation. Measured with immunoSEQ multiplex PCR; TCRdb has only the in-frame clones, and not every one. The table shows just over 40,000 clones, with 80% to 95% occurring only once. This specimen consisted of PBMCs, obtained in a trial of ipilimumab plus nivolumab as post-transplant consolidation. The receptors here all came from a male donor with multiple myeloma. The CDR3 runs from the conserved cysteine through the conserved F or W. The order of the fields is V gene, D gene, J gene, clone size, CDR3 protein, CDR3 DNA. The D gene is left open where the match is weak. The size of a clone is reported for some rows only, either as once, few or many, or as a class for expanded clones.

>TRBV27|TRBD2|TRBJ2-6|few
CASYLAGGLSGANVLTF
TGTGCCAGCTACCTAGCGGGGGGCCTCTCTGGGGCCAACGTCCTGACTTTC
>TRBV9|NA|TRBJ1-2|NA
CASSVERSSYGYTF
TGTGCCAGCAGCGTAGAAAGGAGCTCCTATGGCTACACCTTC
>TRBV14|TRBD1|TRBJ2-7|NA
CASSRRSPGQASYEQYF
TGTGCCAGCAGCCGACGTTCACCGGGACAGGCATCCTACGAGCAGTACTTC
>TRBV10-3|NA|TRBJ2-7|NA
CAITGPSSYEQYF
TGTGCCATCACCGGACCGTCCTCCTACGAGCAGTACTTC
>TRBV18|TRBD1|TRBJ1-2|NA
CASSPTRTGGISGYTF
TGTGCCAGCTCACCAACCAGGACAGGAGGGATTTCTGGCTACACCTTC
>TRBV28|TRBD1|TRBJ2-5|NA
CASSLDPTGGETQYF
TGTGCCAGCAGTTTAGACCCGACAGGGGGGGAGACCCAGTACTTC
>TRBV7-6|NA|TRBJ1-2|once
CASSLNRNYGYTF
TGTGCCAGCAGCTTAAACAGGAACTATGGCTACACCTTC
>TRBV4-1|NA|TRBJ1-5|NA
CASSPGGNSNQPQHF
TGCGCCAGCAGCCCCGGGGGTAATAGCAATCAGCCCCAGCATTTT
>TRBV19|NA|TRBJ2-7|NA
CASSMSGVPYEQYF
TGTGCCAGTAGTATGTCCGGGGTTCCCTACGAGCAGTACTTC
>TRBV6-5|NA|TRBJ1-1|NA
CASSRGESLNTEAFF
TGTGCCAGCAGTAGAGGGGAGTCCCTCAACACTGAAGCTTTCTTT